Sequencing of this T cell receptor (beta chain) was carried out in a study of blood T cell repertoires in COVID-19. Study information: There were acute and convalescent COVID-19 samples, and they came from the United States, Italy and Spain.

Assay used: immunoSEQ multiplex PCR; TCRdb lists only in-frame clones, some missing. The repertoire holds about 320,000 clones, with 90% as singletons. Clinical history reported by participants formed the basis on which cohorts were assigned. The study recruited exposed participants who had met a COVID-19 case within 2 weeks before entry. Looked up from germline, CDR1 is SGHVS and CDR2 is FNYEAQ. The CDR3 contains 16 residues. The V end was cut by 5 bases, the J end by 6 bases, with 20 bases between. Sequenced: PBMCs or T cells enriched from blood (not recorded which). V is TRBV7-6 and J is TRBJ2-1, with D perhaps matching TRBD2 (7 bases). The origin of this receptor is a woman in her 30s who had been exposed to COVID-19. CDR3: CASSHPGGGGINEQFF. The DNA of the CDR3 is TGTGCCAGCAGCCACCCCGGAGGGGGGGGAATCAATGAGCAGTTCTTC.